What follows is one T cell receptor (beta chain) and its context. The sample comes from a study of CD8 T cells in Susac syndrome. The Susac syndrome patients fit the recently defined diagnostic criteria for definite or probable disease. The CDR3 runs to 15 residues. Germline CDR1 SGHTA, CDR2 FQGNSA. The ends were cut back, 1 base at V and 3 bases at J, with 12 bases in the middle. Random-hexamer reverse transcription was applied to about 0.5 to 1 ug RNA. A single record per CDR3 protein comes from TCRdb applying MiXCR to the immunoSEQ multiplex PCR reads. The sample lists fewer than 200,000 distinct CDR3 sequences; 85% to 95% were seen once.

This clonotype originated in a human donor with Susac syndrome. The sample consisted of CD4+ T cells from PBMCs. The rearrangement joins TRBV7-2 to TRBJ2-5, with D maybe TRBD1 (5 bases). CDR3: CASSLVGREEETQYF. CDR3 DNA: TGTGCCAGCAGCTTAGTAGGCAGGGAAGAAGAGACCCAGTACTTC.